The 26 T cell receptor beta chains below were found in one sample sequenced in a study of shared clonotypes between healthy human individuals. Sequencing was performed with immunoSEQ multiplex PCR; in TCRdb, only in-frame clones are kept and a portion is missing. The table shows approximately 1,500,000 clones, with about 98% occurring only once. Sequenced: naive CD4+ T cells sorted from blood. Specified subset: CD45RA+ positively selected. These receptors all come from a man aged 25 to 40 in good health.

The rearrangement links TRBV15 to TRBJ2-3, with D maybe TRBD2 (6 bases). Per germline, CDR1 LNHNV and CDR2 YYDKDF (reference sequence). There are 17 residues in the CDR3. V lost 0 bases to trimming and J lost 4 bases, with 17 bases between them. CDR3 sequence: CATSRDGMGRKADTQYF. DNA of the CDR3: TGTGCCACCAGCAGAGATGGGATGGGGAGGAAAGCAGATACGCAGTATTTT.

The rearrangement links TRBV11-2 to TRBJ2-7; D is possibly TRBD1 (5 bases). The CDR3 contains 15 residues. Germline loops: CDR1 SGHAT, CDR2 FQNNGV. Deletions cut 5 bases from V and 3 bases from J, with 17 bases between. In nucleotides, the CDR3 is TGTGCCAGCAGCATAGGGGTTCACGGAAACTACGAGCAGTACTTC. This translates into CASSIGVHGNYEQYF.

The chain combines TRBV19 with TRBJ2-7; D tentatively fits TRBD1 or TRBD2 (5 bases each). The CDR3 is 14 amino acids. Germline values: CDR1 LNHDA, CDR2 SQIVND (reference sequence). Trimming took 5 bases from V and 1 from J, leaving 12 bases between them. The CDR3 nucleotides are TGTGCCAGTAGTTTCGGGGCCCAGTCCTACGAGCAGTACTTC. Translating gives CASSFGAQSYEQYF.

The V and J genes are TRBV6-5 and TRBJ2-1, with D possibly being TRBD2 (5 bases). The CDR3 is made up of 16 amino acids. Trimming shortened V by 0 bases and J by 6 bases, and 15 bases separated the two germline ends. The germline gives CDR1 MNHEY, CDR2 SVGAGI. CDR3 nucleotide sequence: TGTGCCAGCAGTTACTCGGTGGGAGTCCCCTTCAATGAGCAGTTCTTC. Translation: CASSYSVGVPFNEQFF.

This sequence joins TRBV7-2 and TRBJ1-2; 7 nucleotides align to TRBD1. V trimming: 3 bases; J trimming: 2 bases; junction bases outside the gene matches: 3. Germline values: CDR1 SGHTA, CDR2 FQGNSA. The CDR3 has 14 amino acids. CDR3 coding DNA: TGTGCCAGCAGCTTCCTGGACAGGAACTATGGCTACACCTTC. Its translation is CASSFLDRNYGYTF. Supplemented by reference TRBV7-2 and TRBJ1-2, the full variable domain reads GAGVSQSPSNKVTEKGKDVELRCDPISGHTALYWYRQSLGQGLEFLIYFQGNSAPDKSGLPSDRFSAERTGGSVSTLTIQRTQQEDSAVYLCASSFLDRNYGYTFGSGTRLTVV.

V gene TRBV7-2 combines with J gene TRBJ2-5; 7 nucleotides agree with TRBD1. Germline V gene lookup returns CDR1 SGHTA and CDR2 FQGNSA. The J segment lost 3 bases and the V segment lost 8 bases, leaving 6 bases of the junction unmatched. This CDR3 is 13 amino acids long. DNA of the CDR3: TGTGCCAGCCGCACCGGGACAGAAGAGACCCAGTACTTC. Encoded protein: CASRTGTEETQYF.

The chain uses TRBV29-1 and TRBJ2-1; perhaps TRBD2 as D (5 bases). CDR1 is SQVTM and CDR2 is ANQGSEA in the germline V gene. Trimming pared 7 bases from V and 9 bases from J, leaving 19 bases between. This CDR3 contains 13 residues. CDR3 in DNA: TGCAGCGCGAGCGGATCCGGGATTGGTGAGCAGTTCTTC. Amino acids: CSASGSGIGEQFF.

This chain links TRBV5-1 with TRBJ1-5; D call uncertain. Trimming shortened V by 4 bases and J by 6 bases, and 11 bases separated the two germline ends. The germline gives CDR1 SGHRS, CDR2 YFSETQ. CDR3 length equals 13 residues. CDR3 loop: CASSPQSSQPQHF. In nucleotides, the CDR3 is TGCGCCAGCAGCCCCCAGAGTAGTCAGCCCCAGCATTTT.

The chain links TRBV25-1 to TRBJ2-3, with D possibly matching TRBD1 (5 bases). The CDR3 totals 16 residues. Trimming shortened V by 8 bases and J by 0 bases, and 18 bases separated the two germline ends. Germline V gives CDR1 MGHDK, CDR2 SYGVNS. CDR3 DNA sequence: TGTGCCAGCCGGATATCAAGGGGTGCTAGCACAGATACGCAGTATTTT. Translating it yields CASRISRGASTDTQYF.

This sequence joins TRBV19 and TRBJ2-7, with a possible D match to TRBD1 (5 bases). The CDR3 is made up of 15 amino acids. V gave up 5 bases and J gave up 6 bases, with 20 bases separating them. Germline lookup yields CDR1 LNHDA and CDR2 SQIVND (reference sequence). For the CDR3, the DNA is TGTGCCAGTAGTCAAAATCAGGGTCGTCTCGGCGAGCAGTACTTC. Its protein product is CASSQNQGRLGEQYF.

The chain recombines TRBV9 with TRBJ1-4; TRBD1 might be the D (5 bases). V lost 2 bases, J lost 7 bases, and 12 bases lay in between. CDR1 and CDR2 from the germline V gene are SGDLS and YYNGEE. The CDR3 contains 14 residues. The CDR3 DNA sequence: TGTGCCAGCAGCGTTTCTGGGGGTTTTGAAAAACTGTTTTTT. Translation gives CASSVSGGFEKLFF.

The gene calls are TRBV28 and TRBJ2-7, with D possibly being TRBD2 (6 bases). CDR1 and CDR2 (germline): MDHEN, SYDVKM. The germline V and J ends were trimmed by 10 bases and 4 bases, with 26 bases remaining between them. The CDR3 covers 16 residues. The CDR3 nucleotides read TGTGCCACCAGCCCAAGGCGGGGTCTTTCCTATTACGAGCAGTACTTC. Translation gives CATSPRRGLSYYEQYF.

V and J are TRBV4-1 and TRBJ1-5; the D gene is possibly TRBD1 (5 bases). The CDR3 covers 18 residues. Deletions cut 0 bases from V and 7 bases from J, with 22 bases between. Germline CDR1 MGHRA, CDR2 YSYEKL. CDR3 sequence (DNA): TGCGCCAGCAGCCAAGAGTTTACAGGACCCGCCCTGGACCAGCCCCAGCATTTT. Protein product: CASSQEFTGPALDQPQHF.

The chain has TRBV2 and TRBJ1-1; 7 nucleotides line up with TRBD1. This CDR3 spans 13 amino acids. CDR1 is SNHLY and CDR2 is FYNNEI in the germline V gene. J lost 3 bases, V lost 7 bases, and 5 bases had no gene match. In nucleotides, the CDR3 is TGTGCCAGCACGACAGGGAGGTACACTGAAGCTTTCTTT. Encoded protein: CASTTGRYTEAFF. Based on the CDR3 plus reference TRBV2 and TRBJ1-1, the full variable domain is EPEVTQTPSHQVTQMGQEVILRCVPISNHLYFYWYRQILGQKVEFLVSFYNNEISEKSEIFDDQFSVERPDGSNFTLKIRSTKLEDSAMYFCASTTGRYTEAFFGQGTRLTVV.

The genes are TRBV4-3 and TRBJ2-7, with 7 nucleotides matching TRBD2. Trimming took 0 bases from V and 4 from J; bases not matched to a gene: 6. The CDR3 is 15 amino acids. In germline, CDR1 is LGHNA, CDR2 YSLEER. Here the CDR3 DNA reads TGCGCCAGCAGCCAAGATGGGAGGGGCCGGTACGAGCAGTACTTC. This sequence encodes CASSQDGRGRYEQYF.

In DNA form, the CDR3 reads TGTGCCAGCAGGAGTAGCCCGGGAAACTACGAGCAGTACTTC. This encodes CASRSSPGNYEQYF. The rearrangement joins TRBV28 to TRBJ2-7; D possibly corresponds to TRBD2 (5 bases). V dropped 6 bases and J dropped 3 bases, with 15 bases sitting between them. This CDR3 has 14 residues. The germline CDR1 and CDR2 sequences are MDHEN and SYDVKM.

This chain uses TRBV5-7 with TRBJ1-5, with D perhaps TRBD1 (6 bases). TRBV5-7 is reported as an ORF; its role is uncertain. There are 19 residues in the CDR3. Deletions cut 4 bases from V and 3 bases from J, with 26 bases between. CDR3 in DNA: TGTGCCAGCAGCGGAGGGGGGACCGGCAGACAGTCGGTCAATCAGCCCCAGCATTTT. Its translation is CASSGGGTGRQSVNQPQHF.

This chain connects TRBV7-8 to TRBJ2-7, with TRBD1 identical over 9 bases. J was trimmed by 3 bases and V by 3 bases; bases with no gene match: 3. Germline V gene data show CDR1 as SGHVS and CDR2 as FQNEAQ. CDR3 length: 14 amino acids. In nucleotides, the CDR3 is TGTGCCAGCAGCTTTTGGGACAGGGTCTACGAGCAGTACTTC. Residues: CASSFWDRVYEQYF. The whole variable domain, remainder taken from reference TRBV7-8 and TRBJ2-7, is GAGVSQSPRYKVAKRGQDVALRCDPISGHVSLFWYQQALGQGPEFLTYFQNEAQLDKSGLPSDRFFAERPEGSVSTLKIQRTQQEDSAVYLCASSFWDRVYEQYFGPGTRLTVT.

V is TRBV28 and J is TRBJ1-1, with D hard to call. CDR1 and CDR2 from the germline V gene are MDHEN and SYDVKM. V shed 5 bases and J shed 0 bases, with 10 bases lying between them. The CDR3 runs to 14 residues. The CDR3 bases are TGTGCCAGCAGTAATAGACTGATGAACACTGAAGCTTTCTTT. The encoded protein is CASSNRLMNTEAFF.

This sequence joins TRBV9 and TRBJ1-2; D unclear. From germline, CDR1 is SGDLS and CDR2 YYNGEE. The CDR3 runs to 14 residues. V was trimmed by 0 bases and J by 1 base, leaving 7 bases between them. The CDR3 protein is CASSVVQSNYGYTF. The CDR3 region has the DNA TGTGCCAGCAGCGTAGTTCAGAGTAACTATGGCTACACCTTC.

V and J are TRBV5-1 and TRBJ2-6; no clear D. CDR3 size: 16 residues. Germline V gene sequence: CDR1 SGHRS, CDR2 YFSETQ. The V end lost 4 bases, the J end lost 2 bases, and 13 bases lay between the germline ends. This CDR3 reads CASSVGFGPGANVLTF. The DNA of the CDR3 is TGCGCCAGCAGCGTGGGGTTCGGTCCTGGGGCCAACGTCCTGACTTTC. Full variable domain (rest looked up from reference TRBV5-1 and TRBJ2-6): KAGVTQTPRYLIKTRGQQVTLSCSPISGHRSVSWYQQTPGQGLQFLFEYFSETQRNKGNFPGRFSGRQFSNSRSEMNVSTLELGDSALYLCASSVGFGPGANVLTFGAGSRLTVL.

The chain links TRBV9 to TRBJ2-1; maybe TRBD2 (6 bases). Germline CDR1 and CDR2: SGDLS and YYNGEE. The CDR3 totals 16 residues. The V end was cut by 4 bases, the J end by 3 bases, with 17 bases between. The CDR3 DNA is TGTGCCAGCAGCCCTGAAACTAGCCCAGACTACAATGAGCAGTTCTTC. Translated, it gives CASSPETSPDYNEQFF.

This rearrangement joins TRBV2 to TRBJ2-2; D remains unclear. CDR3 length: 14 residues. Germline CDR1 reads SNHLY; CDR2 reads FYNNEI. Trimming took 3 bases from V and 1 from J, leaving 6 bases between them. CDR3 coding DNA: TGTGCCAGCAGTGACTCGCTGAACACCGGGGAGCTGTTTTTT. Translated, it gives CASSDSLNTGELFF.

The chain links TRBV28 to TRBJ2-7; D remains unclear. The germline V gene encodes CDR1 MDHEN and CDR2 SYDVKM. The CDR3 length is 14 residues. The V end lost 2 bases, the J end lost 2 bases, and 10 bases lay between the germline ends. Here the CDR3 reads CASSLLGYAYEQYF. As DNA, the CDR3 is TGTGCCAGCAGTTTACTAGGTTATGCCTACGAGCAGTACTTC.

The V gene is TRBV2, the J gene TRBJ2-7; D ambiguous. The germline V and J ends were trimmed by 10 bases and 4 bases, with 17 bases remaining between them. Germline values: CDR1 SNHLY, CDR2 FYNNEI. The CDR3 runs to 13 residues. The CDR3 protein is CAIKTGPGYEQYF. CDR3 nucleotide sequence: TGTGCCATAAAGACCGGGCCCGGATACGAGCAGTACTTC. The whole variable domain, filled in from reference TRBV2 and TRBJ2-7, reads EPEVTQTPSHQVTQMGQEVILRCVPISNHLYFYWYRQILGQKVEFLVSFYNNEISEKSEIFDDQFSVERPDGSNFTLKIRSTKLEDSAMYFCAIKTGPGYEQYFGPGTRLTVT.

The chain carries TRBV27 and TRBJ2-3; TRBD2 matches 7 bases. The CDR3 is made up of 11 amino acids. After removal of 5 bases from V and 10 bases from J, the junction contained 3 bases not matched to a gene. Germline CDR1 reads MNHEY; CDR2 reads SMNVEV (reference sequence). The CDR3 region has the DNA TGTGCCAGCAGTAGCGGGACTGCGCAGTATTTT. This encodes CASSSGTAQYF.